One sample yielded the 13 T cell receptor beta chains listed below, sequenced in a study of T cell responses to AZD1222 COVID-19 vaccine. Assay used: immunoSEQ multiplex PCR; TCRdb lists only in-frame clones, some missing. The data hold about 180,000 clones, with approximately 94% observed a single time. This material consisted of peripheral blood, taken on day 0 of AZD1222 vaccination. These receptors all come from an adult in good health.

The rearrangement joins TRBV18 to TRBJ2-7, with TRBD1 matching 9 bases. J lost 5 bases, V lost 3 bases, and 11 bases had no gene match. There are 16 residues in the CDR3. Germline CDR1 is KGHSH and CDR2 is LQKENI. As DNA, the CDR3 is TGTGCCAGCTCACCCCGGGACAGGGTTTTGTTGAACGAGCAGTACTTC. Translating gives CASSPRDRVLLNEQYF.

The chain couples TRBV18 to TRBJ2-1; D perhaps matches TRBD1 (5 bases). Germline values: CDR1 KGHSH, CDR2 LQKENI. The CDR3 is 15 amino acids. Trimming took 3 bases from V and 9 from J, leaving 18 bases between them. As DNA, the CDR3 is TGTGCCAGCTCACCCGCGGTAAGGGGTGCTAGTGAGCAGTTCTTC. Encoded protein: CASSPAVRGASEQFF.

The chain recombines TRBV11-1 with TRBJ1-2; D is uncertain. V was shortened by 4 bases and J by 5 bases, with 8 bases between the two germline ends. This CDR3 has 12 amino acids. CDR1 and CDR2 from the germline V gene are SGHAT and FQDESV (reference sequence). Here the CDR3 reads CASSSNVYGYTF. The CDR3 DNA follows: TGTGCCAGCAGCTCCAACGTTTATGGCTACACCTTC.

The chain employs TRBV2 and TRBJ2-5; D uncertain. From germline, CDR1 is SNHLY and CDR2 FYNNEI. The CDR3 consists of 14 residues. The germline V and J ends were trimmed by 3 bases and 0 bases, with 8 bases remaining between them. As DNA, the CDR3 is TGTGCCAGCAGTGAGAGGATGTACCAAGAGACCCAGTACTTC. Translated, it gives CASSERMYQETQYF. The variable domain in full, with the rest retrieved from reference TRBV2 and TRBJ2-5, is EPEVTQTPSHQVTQMGQEVILRCVPISNHLYFYWYRQILGQKVEFLVSFYNNEISEKSEIFDDQFSVERPDGSNFTLKIRSTKLEDSAMYFCASSERMYQETQYFGPGTRLLVL.

This clone was recorded only once. The genes are TRBV7-9 and TRBJ2-5; the D is unclear. Looked up from germline, CDR1 is SEHNR and CDR2 is FQNEAQ (reference sequence). V lost 4 bases and J 0 bases, leaving 0 bases between the germline ends. CDR3 length: 11 residues. Here the CDR3 DNA reads TGTGCCAGCAGCTACCAAGAGACCCAGTACTTC. Translated: CASSYQETQYF.

CDR3 in DNA: TGTGCCAGCAGCCCCGGGGGACATAGCACAGATACGCAGTATTTT. Protein: CASSPGGHSTDTQYF. The chain recombines TRBV13 with TRBJ2-3; D may be TRBD1 or TRBD2 (6 bases each). Germline V gene sequence: CDR1 PRHDT, CDR2 FYEKMQ (reference sequence). This CDR3 is built from 15 residues. Trimming removed 5 bases from V and 0 bases from J, with 12 bases in between. Full variable domain (rest looked up from reference TRBV13 and TRBJ2-3): AAGVIQSPRHLIKEKRETATLKCYPIPRHDTVYWYQQGPGQDPQFLISFYEKMQSDKGSIPDRFSAQQFSDYHSELNMSSLELGDSALYFCASSPGGHSTDTQYFGPGTRLTVL.

The chain combines TRBV4-1 with TRBJ2-1; 8 nucleotides align to TRBD2. The CDR3 has 20 residues. The germline V gene has CDR1 MGHRA and CDR2 YSYEKL. The junction had 18 bases not matched to a gene; V was cut back by 4 bases and J by 1 base. Written as DNA, the CDR3 is TGCGCCAGCAGCCCCCTTTATAGTACAGCGGGAGCGCCTTCCTACAATGAGCAGTTCTTC. Its protein is CASSPLYSTAGAPSYNEQFF.

This clone has more than one count but fewer than ten. V and J are TRBV6-5 and TRBJ1-4; D is perhaps TRBD1 (6 bases). The V end was cut by 6 bases, the J end by 0 bases, with 11 bases between. This CDR3 has 15 amino acids. From germline, CDR1 is MNHEY and CDR2 SVGAGI. CDR3 in amino acids: CASSLQGATNEKLFF. The CDR3 DNA reads TGTGCCAGCAGCCTACAGGGCGCAACTAATGAAAAACTGTTTTTT.

The chain carries TRBV7-6 and TRBJ2-3; TRBD2 agrees at 7 bases. Trimming took 5 bases from V and 6 from J; bases not matched to a gene: 5. From germline, CDR1 is SGHVS and CDR2 FNYEAQ. The CDR3 consists of 13 residues. The CDR3 region is CASSQREGDTQYF. The CDR3 region has the DNA TGTGCCAGCAGCCAGAGGGAGGGGGATACGCAGTATTTT.

The chain employs TRBV7-8 and TRBJ1-1; tentatively, D is TRBD1 (6 bases). CDR3 length: 15 residues. The V and J ends lost 8 bases and 0 bases respectively, with 16 bases between them. Germline V gives CDR1 SGHVS, CDR2 FQNEAQ. The CDR3 loop reads CASQQGGTMNTEAFF. CDR3 sequence (DNA): TGTGCCAGCCAGCAGGGAGGGACAATGAACACTGAAGCTTTCTTT.

This clone was seen just once. The chain is built from TRBV6-5 and TRBJ1-1; TRBD1 matches at 9 bases. Germline CDR1 and CDR2: MNHEY and SVGAGI. Trimming removed 5 bases from V and 4 bases from J; junction bases left unmatched: 2. There are 13 residues in the CDR3. The CDR3 reads CASSQDRGTEAFF. The DNA for the CDR3 is TGTGCCAGCAGTCAGGACAGGGGCACTGAAGCTTTCTTT.

This rearrangement joins TRBV12-3 or TRBV12-4 to TRBJ2-7; D tentatively fits TRBD1 or TRBD2 (5 bases each). The germline V and J ends were trimmed by 5 bases and 7 bases, with 12 bases remaining between them. The CDR3 is 12 residues long. In DNA form, the CDR3 reads TGTGCCAGCAGTCTCATATGGGGGGAGCAGTACTTC. Its protein is CASSLIWGEQYF.

The chain uses TRBV25-1 and TRBJ1-1; no firm D call. V lost 4 bases to trimming and J lost 2 bases, with 14 bases between them. This CDR3 has 15 residues. Germline CDR1 is MGHDK and CDR2 is SYGVNS. The CDR3 DNA follows: TGTGCCAGCAGTGGGCGGGGATGGGGAAACACTGAAGCTTTCTTT. Its translation: CASSGRGWGNTEAFF. The entire variable domain, with the rest obtained from reference TRBV25-1 and TRBJ1-1, is as follows: EADIYQTPRYLVIGTGKKITLECSQTMGHDKMYWYQQDPGMELHLIHYSYGVNSTEKGDLSSESTVSRIRTEHFPLTLESARPSHTSQYLCASSGRGWGNTEAFFGQGTRLTVV.